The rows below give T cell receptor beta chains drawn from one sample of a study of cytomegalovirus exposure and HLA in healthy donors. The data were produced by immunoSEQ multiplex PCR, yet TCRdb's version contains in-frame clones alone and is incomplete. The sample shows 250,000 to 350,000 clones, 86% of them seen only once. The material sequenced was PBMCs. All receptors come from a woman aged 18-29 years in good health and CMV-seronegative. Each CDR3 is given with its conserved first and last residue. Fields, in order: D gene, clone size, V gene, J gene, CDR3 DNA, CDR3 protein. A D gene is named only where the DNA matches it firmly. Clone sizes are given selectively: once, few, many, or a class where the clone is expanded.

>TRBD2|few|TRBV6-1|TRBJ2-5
TGTGCCAGCAGGAGGGTAGCGGGAGGGGGGGAGACCCAGTACTTC
CASRRVAGGGETQYF
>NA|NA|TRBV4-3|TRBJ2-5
TGCGCCAGCAGCCAAGATCTCAGGGAACAAGAGACCCAGTACTTC
CASSQDLREQETQYF
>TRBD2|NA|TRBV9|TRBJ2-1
TGTGCCAGCAGCGAGTCGGGACTAGCGGGAGTTGATGAGCAGTTCTTC
CASSESGLAGVDEQFF
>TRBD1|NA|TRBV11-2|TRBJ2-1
TGTGCCAGCAGCCCTATTACAGGGGGCAACAATGAGCAGTTCTTC
CASSPITGGNNEQFF
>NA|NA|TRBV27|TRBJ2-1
TGTGCCAGCAGACGAATAGCGGATATGGGGAATGAGCAGTTCTTC
CASRRIADMGNEQFF
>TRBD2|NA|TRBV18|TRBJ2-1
TGTGCCAGCTCACCACAAGGGACTAGCTGGAGCTCCTACAATGAGCAGTTCTTC
CASSPQGTSWSSYNEQFF
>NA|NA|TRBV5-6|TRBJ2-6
TGTGCCAGCAGCTTGGGTCCCGCTGGGGCCAACGTCCTGACTTTC
CASSLGPAGANVLTF
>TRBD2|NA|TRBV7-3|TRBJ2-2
TGTGCCAGCAGCGTGGTCCTAGCGGGAGGGACCGGGGAGCTGTTTTTT
CASSVVLAGGTGELFF
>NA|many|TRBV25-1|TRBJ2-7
TGTGCCAGCACCCAGGGGGGTCCTAACTACGAGCAGTACTTC
CASTQGGPNYEQYF
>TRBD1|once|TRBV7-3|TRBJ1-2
TGTGCCAGCAGTCCTAGAGGACAGGGGGCTCTAGACTATGGCTACACCTTC
CASSPRGQGALDYGYTF
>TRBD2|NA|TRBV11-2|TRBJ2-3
TGTGCCAGCAGCCAGGGGACTAGCGGCAGCACAGATACGCAGTATTTT
CASSQGTSGSTDTQYF
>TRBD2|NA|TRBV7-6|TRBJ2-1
TGTGCCAGCAGCCCCCCCGGGGGACTAGCCAGCGATGAGCAGTTCTTC
CASSPPGGLASDEQFF
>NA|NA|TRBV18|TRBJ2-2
TGTGCCAGCTCACCAACCCGACAGGACACCGGGGAGCTGTTTTTT
CASSPTRQDTGELFF
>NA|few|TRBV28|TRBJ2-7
TGTGCCAGCACTTCATTGGGGACACCGAGCTCCTACGAGCAGTACTTC
CASTSLGTPSSYEQYF
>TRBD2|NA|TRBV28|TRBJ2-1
TGTGCCAGCAACCAGCCGGGACTAGCGTTGAATGAGCAGTTCTTC
CASNQPGLALNEQFF
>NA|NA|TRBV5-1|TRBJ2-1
TGCGCCAGTTTACAGGGGGCTAGCGGGTACAATGAGCAGTTCTTC
CASLQGASGYNEQFF
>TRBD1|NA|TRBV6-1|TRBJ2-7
TGTGCCAGCACAAGGGACAGGGCTGGCGAGCAGTACTTC
CASTRDRAGEQYF
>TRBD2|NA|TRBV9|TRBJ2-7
TGTGCCAGCAGCGTAGGGACTAGCAGAGACGAGCAGTACTTC
CASSVGTSRDEQYF
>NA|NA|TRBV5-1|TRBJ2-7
TGCGCCAGCAGCTTGGAGGAGACCGTATACGAGCAGTACTTC
CASSLEETVYEQYF
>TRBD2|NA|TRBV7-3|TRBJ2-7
TGTGCCAGCAGCTTAACAGGGACTAGCGGGGCCACCTCCTACGAGCAGTACTTC
CASSLTGTSGATSYEQYF
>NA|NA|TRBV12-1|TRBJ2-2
TGTGCCAGCAGCTTTGGGGCCGGGGAGCTAGCCGGGGAGCTGTTTTTT
CASSFGAGELAGELFF
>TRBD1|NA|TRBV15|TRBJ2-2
TGTGCCACCAGCAAGGACAGGTCGATCGGGGAGCTGTTTTTT
CATSKDRSIGELFF
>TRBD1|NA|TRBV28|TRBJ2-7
TGTGCCAGCAGTTTATTTAGGTTCCTGAGGACAGGGACCTACGAGCAGTACTTC
CASSLFRFLRTGTYEQYF
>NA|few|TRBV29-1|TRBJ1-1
TGCAGCGTTGGGGGCAGACTGAACACTGAAGCTTTCTTT
CSVGGRLNTEAFF
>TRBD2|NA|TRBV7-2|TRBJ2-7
TGTGCCAGCAGACCCGTAGCGGGAGTCGACGAGCAGTACTTC
CASRPVAGVDEQYF
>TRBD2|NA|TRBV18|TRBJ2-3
TGTGCCAGCTCACCAGTTGCAGCGGGAGGGACAGATACGCAGTATTTT
CASSPVAAGGTDTQYF
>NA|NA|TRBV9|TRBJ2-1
TGTGCCAGCAGCCACGGTCCCTCTAGCGACAATGAGCAGTTCTTC
CASSHGPSSDNEQFF
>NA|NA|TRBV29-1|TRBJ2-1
TGCAGCGTTGAGGGTAGCGAAAGCTCCTACAATGAGCAGTTCTTC
CSVEGSESSYNEQFF
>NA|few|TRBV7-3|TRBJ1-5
TGTGCCAGCAGCCCACAGGGTTATAGCAATCAGCCCCAGCATTTT
CASSPQGYSNQPQHF
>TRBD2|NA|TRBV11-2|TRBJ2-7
TGTGCCAGCAAGGGACTAGCGGGAGTCGAGCAGTACTTC
CASKGLAGVEQYF
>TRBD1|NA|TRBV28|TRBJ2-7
TGTGCCAGCAGTCCTGGACAGGGCTACGAGCAGTACTTC
CASSPGQGYEQYF
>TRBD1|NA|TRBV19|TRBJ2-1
TGTGCCACCACAGCGGACAGGGTCTACAATGAGCAGTTCTTC
CATTADRVYNEQFF
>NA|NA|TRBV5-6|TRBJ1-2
TGTGCCAGCAGTCGTAACTATGGCTACACCTTC
CASSRNYGYTF
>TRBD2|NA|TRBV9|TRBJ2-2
TGTGCCAGCAGCGTTACTAGCGGGAGTTTCACCGGGGAGCTGTTTTTT
CASSVTSGSFTGELFF
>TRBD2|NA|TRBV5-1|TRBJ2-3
TGCGCCAGCACCACTTCCGGGACTACGAACTTAGATACGCAGTATTTT
CASTTSGTTNLDTQYF
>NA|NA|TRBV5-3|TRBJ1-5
TGTGCCAGAAGCTTGGCCGGGGGTACCCAGCCCCAGCATTTT
CARSLAGGTQPQHF
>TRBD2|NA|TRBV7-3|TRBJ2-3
TGTGCCAGCAGCCCGAGACTAGCGGGAGGGCAGGGTACGCAGTATTTT
CASSPRLAGGQGTQYF
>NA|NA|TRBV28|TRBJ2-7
TGTGCCAGCAGTTTACCCCCTCCAGGGATGGGTACCTACGAGCAGTACTTC
CASSLPPPGMGTYEQYF
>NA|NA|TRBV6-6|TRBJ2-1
TGTGCCAGCAGTTACAGCAGCGCCAGATACAATGAGCAGTTCTTC
CASSYSSARYNEQFF
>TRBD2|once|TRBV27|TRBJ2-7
TGTGCCAGCAGAACTCCGAAGGGGAGGGCCTACGAGCAGTACTTC
CASRTPKGRAYEQYF
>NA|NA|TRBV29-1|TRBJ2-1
TGCAGCGTTGCTTGGGTGGGGGGGCGAGGGCCCCCGCGGGATGAGCAGTTCTTC
CSVAWVGGRGPPRDEQFF
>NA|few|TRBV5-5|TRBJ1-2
TGTGCCAGCAGCTTGAGCCAGGACTATGGCTACACCTTC
CASSLSQDYGYTF
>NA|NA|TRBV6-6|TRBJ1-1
TGTGCCAGCAATACGGGAGCCCCGGGCACTGAAGCTTTCTTT
CASNTGAPGTEAFF
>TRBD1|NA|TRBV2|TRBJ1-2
TGTGCCAGCAGCACAGACAGGGGAGAGAGTTATGGCTACACCTTC
CASSTDRGESYGYTF
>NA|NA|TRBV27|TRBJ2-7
TGTACCAGCCGGGAGCGGGCGGGCGTCCCCTACGAGCAGTACTTC
CTSRERAGVPYEQYF
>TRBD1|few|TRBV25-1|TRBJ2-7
TGTGCCAGCCCGGGACAGGGGGACTACGAGCAGTACTTC
CASPGQGDYEQYF
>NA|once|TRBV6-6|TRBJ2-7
TGTGCCAGCAGCTCGGTAGGGGCCGACTACGAGCAGTACTTC
CASSSVGADYEQYF
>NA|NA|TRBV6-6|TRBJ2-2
TGTGCCTCCAGGGGCCGCCAGTTCGCGAACACCGGGGAGCTGTTTTTT
CASRGRQFANTGELFF
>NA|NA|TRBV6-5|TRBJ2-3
TGTGCCAGCAGTGGGACTGATGGCACAGATACGCAGTATTTT
CASSGTDGTDTQYF
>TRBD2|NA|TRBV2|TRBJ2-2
TGTGCCAGCACCCGGGGGGTTAGTCATTCCACCGGGGAGCTGTTTTTT
CASTRGVSHSTGELFF
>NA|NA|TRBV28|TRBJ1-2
TGTGCCAGCTTTCAGGGTGGTGGCTACACCTTC
CASFQGGGYTF
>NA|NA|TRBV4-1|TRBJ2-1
TGCGCCAGCAGCCAGATAGGGGGCAATGAGCAGTTCTTC
CASSQIGGNEQFF
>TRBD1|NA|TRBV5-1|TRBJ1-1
TGCGCCAGCAGCTTGGAGACAGGGGGCGGTTTCGCTGAAGCTTTCTTT
CASSLETGGGFAEAFF
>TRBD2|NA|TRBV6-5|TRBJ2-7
TGTGCCAGCAGTTTTTCTAGCGGGAGCATGACATACGAGCAGTACTTC
CASSFSSGSMTYEQYF
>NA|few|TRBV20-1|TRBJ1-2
TGCAGTGCCCTGGCGGGGGCTGGCTACACCTTC
CSALAGAGYTF
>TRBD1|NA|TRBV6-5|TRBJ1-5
TGTGCCAGCAGACCCTTCACAGGGGCCAATCAGCCCCAGCATTTT
CASRPFTGANQPQHF
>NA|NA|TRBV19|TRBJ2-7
TGTGCCAGTAGTATAAAAAACAGGGTCCTATACGAGCAGTACTTC
CASSIKNRVLYEQYF
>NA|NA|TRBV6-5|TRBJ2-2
TGTGCCAGCAGCCTACACACCGGGGAGCTGTTTTTT
CASSLHTGELFF
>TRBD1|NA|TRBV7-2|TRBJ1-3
TGTGCCAGCAGCTTGGCAGGGCTACAGGGGAACACCATATATTTT
CASSLAGLQGNTIYF
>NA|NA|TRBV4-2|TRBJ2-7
TGTGCCAGCAGCCAAGTGAGTGGTGGCGAGCAGTACTTC
CASSQVSGGEQYF